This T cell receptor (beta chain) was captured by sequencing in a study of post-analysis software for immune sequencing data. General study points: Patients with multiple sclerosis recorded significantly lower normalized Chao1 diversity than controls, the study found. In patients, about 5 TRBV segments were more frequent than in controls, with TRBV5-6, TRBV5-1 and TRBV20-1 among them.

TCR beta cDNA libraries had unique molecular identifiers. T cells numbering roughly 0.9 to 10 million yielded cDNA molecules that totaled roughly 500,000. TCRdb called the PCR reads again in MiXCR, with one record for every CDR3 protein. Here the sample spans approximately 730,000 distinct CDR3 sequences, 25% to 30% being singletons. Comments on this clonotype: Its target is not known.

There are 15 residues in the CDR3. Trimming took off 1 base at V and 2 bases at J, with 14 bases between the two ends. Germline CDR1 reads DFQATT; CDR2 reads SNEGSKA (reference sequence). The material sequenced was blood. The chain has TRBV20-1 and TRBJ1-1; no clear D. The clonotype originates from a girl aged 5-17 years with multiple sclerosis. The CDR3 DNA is TGCAGTGCTAGAGTCGTTCAGAGGCTTAACACTGAAGCTTTCTTT. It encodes CSARVVQRLNTEAFF.